These 3 T cell receptor beta chains were all obtained from the same sample, sequenced in a study of blood T cell repertoires in COVID-19. Assay: immunoSEQ multiplex PCR; the TCRdb copy retains only in-frame clones and omits some. In the table there are about 94,000 clones, about 86% of which are singletons. What was sequenced was peripheral blood. These receptors originate from a man between 60 and 70 years old with acute or convalescent COVID-19.

The chain combines TRBV9 with TRBJ2-3; D is possibly TRBD1 (5 bases). V was shortened by 3 bases and J by 4 bases, with 9 bases between the two germline ends. The CDR3 loop spans 13 amino acids. Germline V gene data show CDR1 as SGDLS and CDR2 as YYNGEE. The CDR3 is CASSGGAADTQYF. CDR3 coding DNA: TGTGCCAGCAGCGGGGGCGCGGCAGATACGCAGTATTTT.

This clone was detected once. The chain joins TRBV6-5 to TRBJ1-1; 8 nucleotides align to TRBD1. The CDR3 spans 14 residues. V was pared by 3 bases and J by 8 bases, with 8 bases of the junction left unmatched. The germline gives CDR1 MNHEY, CDR2 SVGAGI. The CDR3 coding sequence is TGTGCCAGCAGTTATTCGGGGCAGGGGGCAGAAGCTTTCTTT. Its protein is CASSYSGQGAEAFF.

The genes are TRBV30 and TRBJ1-2, with TRBD1 matching 11 bases. From germline, CDR1 is GTSNPN and CDR2 SVGIG (reference sequence). V trimming: 4 bases; J trimming: 8 bases; junction bases outside the gene matches: 9. The CDR3 length is 14 residues. The CDR3, as DNA: TGTGCCTGGACCCCGGGACAGGGGGTCTGGGGCTACACCTTC. This gives the protein CAWTPGQGVWGYTF.